The clone carrying this TCR beta chain was detected only once. The V gene lost 1 base and the J gene lost 1 base, with 8 bases spanning the gap. The CDR3 is made up of 15 amino acids. Germline CDR1 and CDR2: SGHVS and FQNEAQ. Authors' data handling: Amplification of reference gene primers was used by the study to estimate nucleated cell counts. The method was immunoSEQ multiplex PCR; TCRdb's version includes in-frame clones alone and lacks a portion of them. V and J calls and clone size come straight from that table; D and trimming were deduced from the DNA. The table records about 170,000 clones, 85% to 90% of them present only once. This sample is part of a study of blood T cell repertoires in COVID-19. Overall study context: Both acute and convalescent COVID-19 samples were obtained from the United States, Italy and Spain.

The sequence was collected from a man in his fifties with active or convalescent COVID-19. Sample: peripheral blood. This chain connects TRBV7-8 to TRBJ2-4; D is unresolved. CDR3 DNA sequence: TGTGCCAGCAGCTTAGGGAGACTCGCCAAAAACATTCAGTACTTC. Translation gives CASSLGRLAKNIQYF.